These 21 T cell receptor beta chains came from one sample sequenced in a study of control samples from healthy donors and cancer patients. Profiling relied on immunoSEQ multiplex PCR, and the TCRdb table lists in-frame clones only, not all of them. The listing contains about 210,000 clones. Sequencing input: blood. The receptors originated from a woman between 25 and 40 years old in good health.

The V call is TRBV7-9, the J call TRBJ1-2; 7 bases are a match to TRBD1. V was clipped by 6 bases and J by 4 bases; unmatched bases: 14. The CDR3 totals 16 residues. CDR1 is SEHNR and CDR2 is FQNEAQ in the germline V gene (reference sequence). This CDR3 reads CASRQTPQGLVYGYTF. The CDR3 DNA follows: TGTGCCAGCAGACAGACGCCACAGGGGTTGGTCTATGGCTACACCTTC. Supplemented by reference TRBV7-9 and TRBJ1-2, the full variable domain reads DTGVSQNPRHKITKRGQNVTFRCDPISEHNRLYWYRQTLGQGPEFLTYFQNEAQLEKSRLLSDRFSAERPKGSFSTLEIQRTEQGDSAMYLCASRQTPQGLVYGYTFGSGTRLTVV.

Regarding this clone: Other DNA sequences in the same sample also yield this CDR3. The chain is built from TRBV12-3 or TRBV12-4 and TRBJ2-7, with D uncertain. The CDR3 contains 12 residues. Between the trimmed V and J ends, which lost 3 bases and 4 bases, there was a span of 7 bases. The CDR3 here is CASSFGRYEQYF. CDR3 coding DNA: TGTGCCAGCAGTTTTGGACGGTACGAGCAGTACTTC.

The chain employs TRBV2 and TRBJ2-6; D may correspond to TRBD1 or TRBD2 (5 bases each). CDR3 length: 17 amino acids. V gave up 5 bases and J gave up 0 bases, with 14 bases separating them. CDR1 SNHLY and CDR2 FYNNEI come from the germline V gene. CDR3 bases: TGTGCCAGCAGTTCTCCAGGGACCGGCTCTGGGGCCAACGTCCTGACTTTC. Its translation: CASSSPGTGSGANVLTF.

The rearrangement links TRBV5-1 to TRBJ1-1, with D possibly matching TRBD1 (5 bases). There are 14 residues in the CDR3. Germline V gives CDR1 SGHRS, CDR2 YFSETQ. Deletions cut 0 bases from V and 5 bases from J, with 11 bases between. The CDR3 loop is CASSLGGSRTEAFF. The CDR3 DNA reads as TGCGCCAGCAGCTTGGGGGGGAGTCGGACTGAAGCTTTCTTT.

This chain joins TRBV5-4 and TRBJ1-1; TRBD1 matches at 12 bases. The V gene end was trimmed by 3 bases and the J gene end by 1 base; junction bases not matched to a gene: 4. The CDR3 covers 16 residues. Germline loops: CDR1 SGHNT, CDR2 YYREEE (reference sequence). CDR3 DNA sequence: TGTGCCAGCAGCTCCGGGACAGGGGGCCCGAACACTGAAGCTTTCTTT. This encodes CASSSGTGGPNTEAFF. Looking up the rest from reference TRBV5-4 and TRBJ1-1 gives the full variable domain: ETGVTQSPTHLIKTRGQQVTLRCSSQSGHNTVSWYQQALGQGPQFIFQYYREEENGRGNFPPRFSGLQFPNYSSELNVNALELDDSALYLCASSSGTGGPNTEAFFGQGTRLTVV.

The chain uses TRBV19 and TRBJ1-2; D unresolved. Germline values: CDR1 LNHDA, CDR2 SQIVND (reference sequence). This CDR3 spans 13 amino acids. V lost 3 bases to trimming and J lost 4 bases, with 9 bases between them. CDR3 amino acids: CASSMGTGYGYTF. CDR3 in DNA: TGTGCCAGTAGTATGGGCACGGGCTATGGCTACACCTTC.

As concerns this clone: The same CDR3 can be traced to other DNA sequences in this sample. The chain couples TRBV18 to TRBJ1-6; D remains unclear. The CDR3 contains 15 residues. CDR1 KGHSH and CDR2 LQKENI come from the germline V gene. V was shortened by 6 bases and J by 0 bases, with 9 bases between the two germline ends. The CDR3 nucleotides are TGTGCCAGCTCCCTCGGGGTCTCCTATAATTCACCCCTCCACTTT. This gives the protein CASSLGVSYNSPLHF. Complete variable domain (other parts from reference TRBV18 and TRBJ1-6): NAGVMQNPRHLVRRRGQEARLRCSPMKGHSHVYWYRQLPEEGLKFMVYLQKENIIDESGMPKERFSAEFPKEGPSILRIQQVVRGDSAAYFCASSLGVSYNSPLHFGNGTRLTVT.

The rearrangement uses TRBV28 and TRBJ2-7; D not resolved. There are 11 residues in the CDR3. V lost 5 bases and J 4 bases, leaving 6 bases between the germline ends. The germline V gene has CDR1 MDHEN and CDR2 SYDVKM. The CDR3: CASSTQYEQYF. The CDR3, as DNA: TGTGCCAGCAGTACCCAGTACGAGCAGTACTTC.

The chain joins TRBV2 to TRBJ1-5; D unresolved. In germline, CDR1 is SNHLY, CDR2 FYNNEI. This CDR3 is built from 15 residues. The germline V and J ends were trimmed by 4 bases and 0 bases, with 10 bases remaining between them. This chain's CDR3 is CASSAAPNSNQPQHF. CDR3 in DNA: TGTGCCAGCAGTGCTGCTCCGAATAGCAATCAGCCCCAGCATTTT.

The chain joins TRBV15 to TRBJ2-1; D could derive from TRBD1 or TRBD2 (5 bases each). CDR3 length: 11 residues. Between the trimmed V and J ends, which lost 5 bases and 13 bases, there was a span of 12 bases. The V gene's germline CDR1 is LNHNV and CDR2 YYDKDF (reference sequence). DNA for the CDR3: TGTGCCACCAGCGGAAGGGGACCCCAGTTCTTC. It translates to CATSGRGPQFF.

The chain links TRBV3-1 (or the pseudogene TRBV3-2) to TRBJ1-5; TRBD1 is a possible D gene (5 bases). The V end lost 0 bases, the J end lost 1 base, and 10 bases lay between the germline ends. CDR3 size: 16 residues. Germline lookup yields CDR1 LGHDT and CDR2 YNNKEL (reference sequence). The CDR3 loop reads CASSQDGGVSNQPQHF. The DNA of the CDR3 is TGTGCCAGCAGCCAAGATGGAGGGGTGAGCAATCAGCCCCAGCATTTT.

This chain links TRBV7-9 with TRBJ2-7; no definite D call. V was trimmed by 5 bases and J by 0 bases, leaving 5 bases between them. The germline gives CDR1 SEHNR, CDR2 FQNEAQ (reference sequence). The CDR3 is made up of 12 amino acids. CDR3 loop: CASSPSSYEQYF. The CDR3, as DNA: TGTGCCAGCAGCCCGAGCTCCTACGAGCAGTACTTC.

This rearrangement joins TRBV6-5 to TRBJ1-2; no firm D call. Trimming removed 6 bases at V and 1 base at J, with 15 bases between. Germline CDR1 and CDR2: MNHEY and SVGAGI. The CDR3 runs 15 residues. In DNA, the CDR3 is TGTGCCAGCAGCCCAGAAGGCCCTTTTAACTATGGCTACACCTTC. As protein: CASSPEGPFNYGYTF.

The chain links TRBV19 to TRBJ1-2; no reliable D call. Trimming took off 2 bases at V and 5 bases at J, with 18 bases between the two ends. The CDR3 sequence is 16 residues long. The V gene's germline CDR1 is LNHDA and CDR2 SQIVND (reference sequence). CDR3 DNA: TGTGCCAGTAGTATACCAGCGCTTCGAAACCTTTATGGCTACACCTTC. Its translation: CASSIPALRNLYGYTF.

V gene TRBV11-3 combines with J gene TRBJ1-4; TRBD1 aligns across 9 bases. The CDR3 extends over 15 amino acids. V lost 2 bases to trimming and J lost 5 bases; unmatched junction nucleotides: 3. The germline V gene has CDR1 SGHNT and CDR2 YENEEA. CDR3 region: CASSLTGGANEKLFF. CDR3 coding DNA: TGTGCCAGCAGCTTAACAGGGGGCGCGAATGAAAAACTGTTTTTT.

The V and J genes are TRBV6-1 and TRBJ1-2; D is uncertain. Trimming pared 2 bases from V and 1 base from J, leaving 5 bases between. The germline gives CDR1 MNHNS, CDR2 SASEGT. The CDR3 extends over 13 amino acids. The CDR3 DNA reads TGTGCCAGCAGTGAACGGGGTAACTATGGCTACACCTTC. As protein: CASSERGNYGYTF.

The V gene is TRBV15, the J gene TRBJ2-1; 11 bases map to TRBD2. With 6 bases clipped from V and 4 bases from J, the junction kept 8 bases outside the gene matches. The CDR3 totals 16 residues. The germline V gene encodes CDR1 LNHNV and CDR2 YYDKDF (reference sequence). The DNA of the CDR3 is TGTGCCACCAGGAGTAGCGGGGGGGGCCGTTACAATGAGCAGTTCTTC. Its protein product is CATRSSGGGRYNEQFF. The variable domain in full, completed from reference TRBV15 and TRBJ2-1, reads DAMVIQNPRYQVTQFGKPVTLSCSQTLNHNVMYWYQQKSSQAPKLLFHYYDKDFNNEADTPDNFQSRRPNTSFCFLDIRSPGLGDTAMYLCATRSSGGGRYNEQFFGPGTRLTVL.

The chain combines TRBV5-1 with TRBJ2-3; 8 bases agree with TRBD2. Germline-derived CDR1 and CDR2 are SGHRS and YFSETQ. With 5 bases clipped from V and 0 bases from J, the junction kept 8 bases outside the gene matches. This CDR3 has 16 residues. The CDR3 region has the DNA TGCGCCAGCAGGCGCCTCCTAGCGGGTAGCACAGATACGCAGTATTTT. Translation: CASRRLLAGSTDTQYF.

This sequence joins TRBV4-1 and TRBJ2-2, with 9 bases identical to TRBD1. CDR3 length: 16 amino acids. V lost 6 bases, J lost 7 bases, and 12 bases stayed unmatched. The germline CDR1 and CDR2 sequences are MGHRA and YSYEKL. In nucleotides, the CDR3 is TGCGCCAGCAGACCCCCGGGACAGGGCATCGGCGGGGAGCTGTTTTTT. Amino acid sequence: CASRPPGQGIGGELFF.

The rearrangement uses TRBV5-1 and TRBJ2-1, with 13 bases fitting TRBD2. CDR3 length: 16 residues. Germline V gene data show CDR1 as SGHRS and CDR2 as YFSETQ. With 1 base clipped from V and 7 bases from J, the junction kept 5 bases outside the gene matches. CDR3 region: CASSLTSGGAVNEQFF. In DNA form, the CDR3 reads TGCGCCAGCAGCTTGACTAGCGGGGGGGCGGTGAATGAGCAGTTCTTC.

The genes are TRBV7-2 and TRBJ2-7, with D perhaps TRBD2 (5 bases). Trimming removed 5 bases from V and 7 bases from J, with 21 bases in between. From germline, CDR1 is SGHTA and CDR2 FQGNSA. This CDR3 comprises 15 residues. The CDR3 DNA reads as TGTGCCAGCAGCCGGGGAAACCTTCCCCCGGGGGAGCAGTACTTC. Translated: CASSRGNLPPGEQYF.